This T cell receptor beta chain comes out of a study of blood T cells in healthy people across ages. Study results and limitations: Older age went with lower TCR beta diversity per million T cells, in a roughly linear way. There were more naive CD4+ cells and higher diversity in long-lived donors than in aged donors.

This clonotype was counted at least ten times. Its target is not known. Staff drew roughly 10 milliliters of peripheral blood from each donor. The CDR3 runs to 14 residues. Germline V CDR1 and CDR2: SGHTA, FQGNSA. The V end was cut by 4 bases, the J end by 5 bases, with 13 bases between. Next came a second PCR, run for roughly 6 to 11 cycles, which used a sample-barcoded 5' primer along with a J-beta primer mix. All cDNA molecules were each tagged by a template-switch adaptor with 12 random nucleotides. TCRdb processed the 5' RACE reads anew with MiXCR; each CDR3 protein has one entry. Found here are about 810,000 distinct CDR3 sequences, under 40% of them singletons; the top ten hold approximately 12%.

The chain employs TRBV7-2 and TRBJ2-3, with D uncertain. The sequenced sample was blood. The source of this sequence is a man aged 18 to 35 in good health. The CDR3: CASSSYRTEDTQYF. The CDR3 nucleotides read TGTGCCAGCAGCTCCTACAGAACGGAAGATACGCAGTATTTT.